This T cell receptor beta chain comes out of a study of cytomegalovirus exposure and HLA in healthy donors. Findings of the study overall: A few of the chains that were CMV-associated were confirmed in vitro to be specific for CMV antigens. Associated with cytomegalovirus, according to the listing, were 150 to 200 TCR beta chains.

Libraries were prepared by immunoSEQ multiplex PCR; TCRdb keeps only in-frame clonotypes and omits some of them. Of over 110,000 clones listed, around 84% are singletons. J was trimmed by 0 bases and V by 1 base; bases with no gene match: 9. The CDR3 covers 18 residues. Germline values: CDR1 PRHDT, CDR2 FYEKMQ (reference sequence). Of note for this clone: What it binds is not known.

The gene calls are TRBV13 and TRBJ2-1, with 7 bases that match TRBD1. This TCR derives from a man between 18 and 29 years old in good health and CMV-seropositive. The sample consisted of PBMCs. The DNA for the CDR3 is TGTGCCAGCAGCTTAGACAGGGGAACCCTTAGCTCCTACAATGAGCAGTTCTTC. It specifies CASSLDRGTLSSYNEQFF.